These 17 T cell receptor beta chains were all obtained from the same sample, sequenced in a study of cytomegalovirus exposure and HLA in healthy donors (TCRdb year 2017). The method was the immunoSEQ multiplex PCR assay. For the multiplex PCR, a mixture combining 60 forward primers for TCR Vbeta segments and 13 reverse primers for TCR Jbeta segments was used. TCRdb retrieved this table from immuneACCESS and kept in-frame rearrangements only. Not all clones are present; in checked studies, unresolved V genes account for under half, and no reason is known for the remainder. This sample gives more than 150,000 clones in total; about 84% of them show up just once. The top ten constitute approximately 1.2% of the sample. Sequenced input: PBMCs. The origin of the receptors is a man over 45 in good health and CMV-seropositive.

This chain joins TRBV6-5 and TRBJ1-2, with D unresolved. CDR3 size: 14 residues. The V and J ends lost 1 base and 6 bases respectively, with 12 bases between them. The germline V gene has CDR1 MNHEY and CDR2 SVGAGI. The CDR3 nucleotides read TGTGCCAGCAGTTACTTACCCCCCCCAGATGGCTACACCTTC. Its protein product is CASSYLPPPDGYTF.

Written as DNA, the CDR3 is TGTGCCACCAGCCGTAGCGGGAGCTCCTACGAGCAGTACTTC. Its translation: CATSRSGSSYEQYF. The gene calls are TRBV15 and TRBJ2-7; 9 positions agree with TRBD2. The CDR3 covers 14 residues. Per the germline V gene, CDR1 is LNHNV and CDR2 is YYDKDF (reference sequence). Trimming removed 5 bases from V and 0 bases from J; junction bases left unmatched: 2.

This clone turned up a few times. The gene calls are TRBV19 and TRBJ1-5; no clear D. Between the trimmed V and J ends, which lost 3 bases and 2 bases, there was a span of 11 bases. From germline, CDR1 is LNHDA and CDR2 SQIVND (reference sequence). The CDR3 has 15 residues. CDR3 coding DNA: TGTGCCAGTAGTATCGTCTCGCAGGGCAATCAGCCCCAGCATTTT. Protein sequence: CASSIVSQGNQPQHF.

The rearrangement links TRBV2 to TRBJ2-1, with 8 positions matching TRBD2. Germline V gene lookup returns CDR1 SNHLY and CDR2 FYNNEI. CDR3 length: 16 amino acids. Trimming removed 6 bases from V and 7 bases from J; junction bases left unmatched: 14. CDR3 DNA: TGTGCCAGCAGCCCGCCCTTGGGAGCGGGAGCAAATGAGCAGTTCTTC. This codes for CASSPPLGAGANEQFF.

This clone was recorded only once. The CDR3 DNA is TGTGCCAGCAGTGGGGGAGCGGGGTTAGAGACCCAGTACTTC. Protein sequence: CASSGGAGLETQYF. The chain is built from TRBV2 and TRBJ2-5; TRBD2 aligns across 7 bases. Germline CDR1 is SNHLY and CDR2 is FYNNEI. This CDR3 comprises 14 residues. The V and J ends lost 4 bases and 4 bases, in that order; junction bases with no gene match: 6.

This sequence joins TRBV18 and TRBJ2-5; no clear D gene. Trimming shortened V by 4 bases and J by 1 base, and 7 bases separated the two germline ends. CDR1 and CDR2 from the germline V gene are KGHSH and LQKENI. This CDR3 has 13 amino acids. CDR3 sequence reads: CASSRASQETQYF. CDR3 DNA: TGTGCCAGCTCACGGGCGAGCCAAGAGACCCAGTACTTC.

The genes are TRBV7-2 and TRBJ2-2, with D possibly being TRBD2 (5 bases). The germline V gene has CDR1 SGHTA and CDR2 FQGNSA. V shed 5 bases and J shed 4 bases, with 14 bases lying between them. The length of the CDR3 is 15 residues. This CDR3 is CASSLRAYPTGELFF. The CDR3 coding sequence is TGTGCCAGCAGCCTGAGGGCTTACCCCACCGGGGAGCTGTTTTTT.

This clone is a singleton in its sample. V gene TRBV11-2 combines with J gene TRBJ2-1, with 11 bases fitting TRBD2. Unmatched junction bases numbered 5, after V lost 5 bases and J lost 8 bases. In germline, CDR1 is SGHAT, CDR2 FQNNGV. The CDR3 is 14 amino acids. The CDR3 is CASSQTSGVYEQFF. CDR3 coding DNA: TGTGCCAGCAGCCAGACTAGCGGGGTCTATGAGCAGTTCTTC.

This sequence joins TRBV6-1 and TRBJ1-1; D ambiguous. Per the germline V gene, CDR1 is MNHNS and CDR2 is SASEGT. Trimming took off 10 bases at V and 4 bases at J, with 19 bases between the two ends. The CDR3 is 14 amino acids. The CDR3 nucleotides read TGTGCCACCTACATAATGACGGGGAGCACTGAAGCTTTCTTT. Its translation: CATYIMTGSTEAFF.

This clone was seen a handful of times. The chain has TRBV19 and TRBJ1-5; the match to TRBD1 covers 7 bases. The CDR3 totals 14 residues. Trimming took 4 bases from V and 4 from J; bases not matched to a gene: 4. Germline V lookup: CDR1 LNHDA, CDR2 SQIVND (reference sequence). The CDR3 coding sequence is TGTGCCAGTAGTAACCGACAGGGAAATCAGCCCCAGCATTTT. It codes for CASSNRQGNQPQHF.

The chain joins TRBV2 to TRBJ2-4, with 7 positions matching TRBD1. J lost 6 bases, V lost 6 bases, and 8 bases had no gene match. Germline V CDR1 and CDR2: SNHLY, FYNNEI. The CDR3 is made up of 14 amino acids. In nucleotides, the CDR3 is TGTGCCAGCAGCGGAGAACAGGGGCGAAACATTCAGTACTTC. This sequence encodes CASSGEQGRNIQYF.

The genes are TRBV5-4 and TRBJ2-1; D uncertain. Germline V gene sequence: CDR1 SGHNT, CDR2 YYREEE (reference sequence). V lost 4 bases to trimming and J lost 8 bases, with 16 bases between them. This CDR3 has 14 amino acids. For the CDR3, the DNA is TGTGCCAGCAGCCGCGGCCAACCTGAGGATGAGCAGTTCTTC. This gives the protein CASSRGQPEDEQFF.

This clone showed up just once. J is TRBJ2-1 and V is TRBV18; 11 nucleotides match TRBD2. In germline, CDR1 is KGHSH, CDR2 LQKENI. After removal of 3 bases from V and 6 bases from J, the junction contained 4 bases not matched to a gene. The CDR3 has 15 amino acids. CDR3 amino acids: CASSPTSGRPNEQFF. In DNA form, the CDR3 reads TGTGCCAGCTCACCCACTAGCGGGAGACCCAATGAGCAGTTCTTC.

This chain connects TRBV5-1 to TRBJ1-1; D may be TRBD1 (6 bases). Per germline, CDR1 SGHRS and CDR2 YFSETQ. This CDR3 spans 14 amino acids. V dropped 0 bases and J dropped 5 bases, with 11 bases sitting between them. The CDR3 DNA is TGCGCCAGCAGCTTGGAGGTCCAGGGGACTGAAGCTTTCTTT. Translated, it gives CASSLEVQGTEAFF.

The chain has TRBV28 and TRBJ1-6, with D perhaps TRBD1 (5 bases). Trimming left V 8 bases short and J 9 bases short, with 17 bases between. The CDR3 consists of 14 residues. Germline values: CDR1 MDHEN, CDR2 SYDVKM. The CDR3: CASSFSGLGSPLHF. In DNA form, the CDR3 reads TGTGCCAGCTCTTTTTCAGGGCTGGGTTCACCCCTCCACTTT.

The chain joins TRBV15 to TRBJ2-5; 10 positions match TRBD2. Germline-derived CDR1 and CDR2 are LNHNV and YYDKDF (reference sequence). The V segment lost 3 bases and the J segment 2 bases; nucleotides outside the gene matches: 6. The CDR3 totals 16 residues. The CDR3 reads CATSRGTSAAQETQYF. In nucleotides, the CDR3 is TGTGCCACCAGCAGGGGGACTAGCGCCGCTCAAGAGACCCAGTACTTC. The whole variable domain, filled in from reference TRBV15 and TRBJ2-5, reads DAMVIQNPRYQVTQFGKPVTLSCSQTLNHNVMYWYQQKSSQAPKLLFHYYDKDFNNEADTPDNFQSRRPNTSFCFLDIRSPGLGDTAMYLCATSRGTSAAQETQYFGPGTRLLVL.

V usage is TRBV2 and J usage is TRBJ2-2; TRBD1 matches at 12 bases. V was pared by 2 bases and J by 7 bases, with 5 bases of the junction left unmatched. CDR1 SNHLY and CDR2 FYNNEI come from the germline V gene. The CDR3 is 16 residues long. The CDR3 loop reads CASSEYGTGGGGELFF. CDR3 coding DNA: TGTGCCAGCAGTGAATATGGGACAGGGGGCGGCGGGGAGCTGTTTTTT. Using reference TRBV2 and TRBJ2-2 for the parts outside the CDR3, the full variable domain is EPEVTQTPSHQVTQMGQEVILRCVPISNHLYFYWYRQILGQKVEFLVSFYNNEISEKSEIFDDQFSVERPDGSNFTLKIRSTKLEDSAMYFCASSEYGTGGGGELFFGEGSRLTVL.